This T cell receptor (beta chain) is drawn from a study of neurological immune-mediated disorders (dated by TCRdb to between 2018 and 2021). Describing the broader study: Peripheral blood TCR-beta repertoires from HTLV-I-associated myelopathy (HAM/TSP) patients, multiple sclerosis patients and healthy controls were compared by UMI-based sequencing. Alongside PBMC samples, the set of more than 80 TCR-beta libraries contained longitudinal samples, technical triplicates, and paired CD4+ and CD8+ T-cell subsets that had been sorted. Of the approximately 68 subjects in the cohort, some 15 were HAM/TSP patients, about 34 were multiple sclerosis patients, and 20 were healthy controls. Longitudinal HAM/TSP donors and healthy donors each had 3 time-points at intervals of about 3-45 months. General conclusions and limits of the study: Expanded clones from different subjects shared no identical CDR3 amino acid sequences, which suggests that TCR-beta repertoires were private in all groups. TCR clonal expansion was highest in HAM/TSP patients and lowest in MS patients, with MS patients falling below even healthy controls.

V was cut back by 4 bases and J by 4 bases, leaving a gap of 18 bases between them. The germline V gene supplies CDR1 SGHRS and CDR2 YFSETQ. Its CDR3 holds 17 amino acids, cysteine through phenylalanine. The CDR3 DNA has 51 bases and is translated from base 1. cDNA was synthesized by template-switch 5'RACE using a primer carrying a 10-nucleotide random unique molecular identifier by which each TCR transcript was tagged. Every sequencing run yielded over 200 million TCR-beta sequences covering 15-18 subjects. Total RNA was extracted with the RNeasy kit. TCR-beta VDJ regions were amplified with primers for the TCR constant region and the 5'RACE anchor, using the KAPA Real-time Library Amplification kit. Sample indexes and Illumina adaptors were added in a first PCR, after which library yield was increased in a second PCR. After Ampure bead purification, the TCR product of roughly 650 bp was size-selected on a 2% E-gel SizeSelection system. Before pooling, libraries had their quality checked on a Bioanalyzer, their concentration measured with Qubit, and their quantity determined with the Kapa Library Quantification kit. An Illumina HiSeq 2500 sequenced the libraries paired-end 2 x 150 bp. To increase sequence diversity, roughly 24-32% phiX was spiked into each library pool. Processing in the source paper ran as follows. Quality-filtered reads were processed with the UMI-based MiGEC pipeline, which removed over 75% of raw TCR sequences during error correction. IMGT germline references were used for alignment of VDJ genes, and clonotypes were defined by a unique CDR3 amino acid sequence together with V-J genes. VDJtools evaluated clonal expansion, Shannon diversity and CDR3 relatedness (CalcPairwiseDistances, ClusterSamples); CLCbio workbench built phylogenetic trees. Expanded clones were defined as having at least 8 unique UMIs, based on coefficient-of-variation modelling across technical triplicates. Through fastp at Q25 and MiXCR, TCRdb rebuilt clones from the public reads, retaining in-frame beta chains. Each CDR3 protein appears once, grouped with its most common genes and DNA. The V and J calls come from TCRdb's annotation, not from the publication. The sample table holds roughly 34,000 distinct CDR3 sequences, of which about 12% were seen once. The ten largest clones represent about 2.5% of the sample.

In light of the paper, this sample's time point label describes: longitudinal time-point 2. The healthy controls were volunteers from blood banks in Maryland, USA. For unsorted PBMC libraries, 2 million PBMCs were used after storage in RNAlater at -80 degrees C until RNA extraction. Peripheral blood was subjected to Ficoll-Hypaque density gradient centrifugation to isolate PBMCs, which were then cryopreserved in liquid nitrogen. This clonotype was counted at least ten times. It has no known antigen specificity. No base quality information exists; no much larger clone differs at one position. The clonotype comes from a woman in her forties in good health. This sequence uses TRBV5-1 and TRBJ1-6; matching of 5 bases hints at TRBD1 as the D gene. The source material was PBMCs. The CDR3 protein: CASSPQAVGVYNSPLHF. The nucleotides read TGCGCCAGCAGCCCGCAAGCGGTGGGGGTATATAATTCACCCCTCCACTTT.